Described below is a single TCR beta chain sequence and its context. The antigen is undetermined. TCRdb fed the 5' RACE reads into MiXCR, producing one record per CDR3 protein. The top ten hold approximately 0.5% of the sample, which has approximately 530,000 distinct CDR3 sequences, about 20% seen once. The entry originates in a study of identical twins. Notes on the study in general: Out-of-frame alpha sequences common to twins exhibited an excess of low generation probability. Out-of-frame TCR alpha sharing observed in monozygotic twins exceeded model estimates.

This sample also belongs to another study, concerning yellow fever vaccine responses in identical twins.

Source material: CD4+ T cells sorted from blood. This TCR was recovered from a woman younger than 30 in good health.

CDR3 protein: CASSLPRDRSYNEQFF. CDR3 DNA: TGCGCCAGCAGCCTCCCTCGGGACAGATCCTACAATGAGCAGTTCTTC. This rearrangement joins TRBV5-1 to TRBJ2-1; 7 bases map to TRBD1. The CDR3 is made up of 16 amino acids. Per the germline V gene, CDR1 is SGHRS and CDR2 is YFSETQ. Trimming removed 4 bases from V and 1 base from J; junction bases left unmatched: 8.